Sequencing of this T cell receptor (beta chain) was carried out in a study of shared clonotypes between healthy human individuals. Positively selected for CCR7, the CD45RO-negative cells used as naive CD8 cells excluded terminally differentiated effector memory CD45RA+ cells. In its sample, this clone was seen once. The germline gives CDR1 SEHNR, CDR2 FQNEAQ (reference sequence). The CDR3 is 17 amino acids. V shed 3 bases and J shed 3 bases, with 20 bases lying between them. TCRdb's copy holds only in-frame clones and misses some; the assay was immunoSEQ multiplex PCR. The repertoire holds 800,000 or so clones, with 96% as singletons.

The sequence was obtained from a man in his thirties or forties in good health. J is TRBJ2-5 and V is TRBV7-9, with D uncertain. The material sequenced was naive CD8+ T cells sorted from blood. CDR3 loop: CASSFSLMKGGEETQYF. The CDR3 DNA reads as TGTGCCAGCAGCTTCTCCCTTATGAAGGGTGGGGAAGAGACCCAGTACTTC.